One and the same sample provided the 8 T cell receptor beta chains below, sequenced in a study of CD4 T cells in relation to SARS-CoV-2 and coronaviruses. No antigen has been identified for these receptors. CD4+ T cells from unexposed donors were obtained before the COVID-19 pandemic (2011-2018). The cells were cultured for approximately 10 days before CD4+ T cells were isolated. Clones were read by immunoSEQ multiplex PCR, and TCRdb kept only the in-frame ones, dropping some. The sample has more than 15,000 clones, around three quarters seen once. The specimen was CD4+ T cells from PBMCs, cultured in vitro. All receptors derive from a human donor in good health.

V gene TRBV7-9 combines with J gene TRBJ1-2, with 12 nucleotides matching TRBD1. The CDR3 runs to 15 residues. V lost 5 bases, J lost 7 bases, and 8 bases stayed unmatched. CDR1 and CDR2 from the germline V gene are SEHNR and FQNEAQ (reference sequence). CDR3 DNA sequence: TGTGCCAGCAGCGTACAGGGACAGGGGGCAGCTGGCTACACCTTC. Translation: CASSVQGQGAAGYTF.

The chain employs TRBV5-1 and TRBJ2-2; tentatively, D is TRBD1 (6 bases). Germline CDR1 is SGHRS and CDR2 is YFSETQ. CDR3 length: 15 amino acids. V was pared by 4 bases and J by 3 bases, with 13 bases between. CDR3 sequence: CASSPRAGDTGELFF. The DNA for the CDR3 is TGCGCCAGCAGCCCCCGGGCAGGGGACACCGGGGAGCTGTTTTTT.

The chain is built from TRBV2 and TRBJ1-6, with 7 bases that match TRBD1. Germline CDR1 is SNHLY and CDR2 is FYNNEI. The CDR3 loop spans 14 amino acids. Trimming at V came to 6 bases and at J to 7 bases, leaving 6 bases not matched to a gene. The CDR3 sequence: CASRPGQENSPLHF. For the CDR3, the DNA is TGTGCCAGCAGACCCGGACAGGAGAATTCACCCCTCCACTTT.

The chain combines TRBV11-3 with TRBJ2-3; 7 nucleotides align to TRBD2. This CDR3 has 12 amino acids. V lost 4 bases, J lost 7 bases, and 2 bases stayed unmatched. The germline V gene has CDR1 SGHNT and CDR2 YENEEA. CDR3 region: CASSSGGNTQYF. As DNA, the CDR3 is TGTGCCAGCAGCTCCGGGGGGAATACGCAGTATTTT.

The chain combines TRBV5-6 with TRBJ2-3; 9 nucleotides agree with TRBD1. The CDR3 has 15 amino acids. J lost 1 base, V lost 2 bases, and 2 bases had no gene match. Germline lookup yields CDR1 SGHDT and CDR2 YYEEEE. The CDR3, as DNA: TGTGCCAGCAGCTTCCGGACAGGGGGCACAGATACGCAGTATTTT. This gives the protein CASSFRTGGTDTQYF.

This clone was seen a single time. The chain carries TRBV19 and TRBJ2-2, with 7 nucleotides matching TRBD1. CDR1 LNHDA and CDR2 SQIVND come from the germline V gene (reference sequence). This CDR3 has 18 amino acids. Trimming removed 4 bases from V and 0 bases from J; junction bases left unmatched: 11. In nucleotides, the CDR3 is TGTGCCAGTAGTAGCCTTACCGGGACAGCGACGAACACCGGGGAGCTGTTTTTT. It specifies CASSSLTGTATNTGELFF.

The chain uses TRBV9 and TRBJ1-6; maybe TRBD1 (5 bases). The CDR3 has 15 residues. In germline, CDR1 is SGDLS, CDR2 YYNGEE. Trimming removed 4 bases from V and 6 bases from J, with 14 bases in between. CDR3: CASSPRGSANSPLHF. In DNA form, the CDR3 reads TGTGCCAGCAGCCCTAGGGGATCGGCTAATTCACCCCTCCACTTT.

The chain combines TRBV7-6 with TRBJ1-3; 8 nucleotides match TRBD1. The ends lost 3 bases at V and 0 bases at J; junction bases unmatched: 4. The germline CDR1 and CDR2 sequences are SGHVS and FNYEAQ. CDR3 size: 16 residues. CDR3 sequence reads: CASSLSGQVSGNTIYF. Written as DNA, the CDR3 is TGTGCCAGCAGCTTGTCGGGACAGGTCTCTGGAAACACCATATATTTT.